These T cell receptor beta chains were read from a single sample in a study of T cells expressing NK-cell markers. TCRdb re-called the 5' RACE reads and gives one entry per CDR3 protein, without DNA. The table gives a few hundred thousand distinct CDR3 sequences; the top ten clones make up 0.3% to 0.45% of it. Sequences were obtained from blood T cells: a sorted CD56 or NKG2C T cell subset, CD4+ or CD8+ T cells, or bulk PBMC T cells (not recorded which). These receptors were collected from a man aged 18 to 35 in good health. The CDR3 runs from the conserved cysteine through the conserved F or W.

>TRBJ2-2|TRBV12-3/TRBV12-4
CASSRPGLAGDTGELFF
>TRBJ1-1|TRBV10-3
CAIRGTASTEAFF
>TRBJ2-1|TRBV20-1
CSARVTLAGLNEQFF
>TRBJ2-1|TRBV25-1
CASRLGLGEQFF
>TRBJ2-2|TRBV5-1
CASSSSTGATGELFF
>TRBJ2-1|TRBV20-1
CSAPAGQGAFHEQFF
>TRBJ2-1|TRBV11-3
CASSLGMAGGVNEQFF
>TRBJ2-5|TRBV20-1
CSADPGIGSQYF
>TRBJ2-7|TRBV12-3/TRBV12-4
CASSSTTAWGAYEQYF
>TRBJ2-7|TRBV5-5
CASSLQPTASDEQYF
>TRBJ2-1|TRBV7-3
CASSFPTSGHNEQFF
>TRBJ1-1|TRBV5-1
CASSLSGELGTEAFF
>TRBJ2-1|TRBV14
CASSLTQGLAYNEQFF
>TRBJ2-7|TRBV27
CASSSRGQTYEQYF
>TRBJ1-1|TRBV6-5
CASNRAFNTEAFF
>TRBJ2-1|TRBV2
CASSVYAGAGEQFF
>TRBJ2-6|TRBV3-1
CASSHTPQGANVLTF
>TRBJ1-1|TRBV6-2/TRBV6-3
CASSYSPGDTEAFF
>TRBJ2-5|TRBV7-2
CASGRQGHISGQETQYF
>TRBJ2-1|TRBV12-3/TRBV12-4
CASSLRGEQFF
>TRBJ1-1|TRBV6-1
CASTWDLKLFF
>TRBJ2-7|TRBV21-1
CASSNPAGGSYEQYF
>TRBJ2-7|TRBV29-1
CSPGTGRLKAQYEQYF
>TRBJ2-1|TRBV20-1
CSSDSLSSQNNEQFF
>TRBJ2-1|TRBV24-1
CATESWRGEQFF
>TRBJ1-5|TRBV3-1
CASSQDRADPGGNQPQHF
>TRBJ1-2|TRBV30
CAWRLSAGGYTF
>TRBJ1-1|TRBV19
CASSIQQRVNTEAFF
>TRBJ2-1|TRBV20-1
CSAGTSGDNEQFF
>TRBJ2-1|TRBV5-6
CASSLSGTTYNEQFF
>TRBJ2-5|TRBV6-2/TRBV6-3
CASSWEIRETQYF
>TRBJ2-1|TRBV10-2
CASRGLAGGPSGNEQFF
>TRBJ1-5|TRBV27
CASSITGTGNQPQHF
>TRBJ2-3|TRBV5-4
CASSNSAGVLDTQYF
>TRBJ2-3|TRBV29-1
CSVFGGGSDTQYF
>TRBJ2-1|TRBV12-3/TRBV12-4
CASSQGNEQFF
>TRBJ2-2|TRBV19
CATDSGTSSSTGELFF
>TRBJ2-6|TRBV20-1
CSASAGSPWPSGANVLTF
>TRBJ2-5|TRBV20-1
CSGEGTRGETQYF
>TRBJ1-1|TRBV7-2
CASSIGPMNTEAFF
>TRBJ2-5|TRBV29-1
CSVTPGRGGETQYF